This is a list of T cell receptor beta chains from one sample in a study of blood T cell repertoires in COVID-19. The data were produced by immunoSEQ multiplex PCR, yet TCRdb's version contains in-frame clones alone and is incomplete. The sample lists approximately 190,000 clones; 80% to 85% were seen once. The source material was PBMCs or T cells enriched from blood (not recorded which). The origin of the receptors is a man in his forties who had recovered from COVID-19. Both conserved end residues are part of each CDR3. D genes are given only for firm matches. The size of a clone is reported for some rows only, either as once, few or many, or as a class for expanded clones.

D	J	size	V	CDR3	DNA
TRBD1	TRBJ1-1	few	TRBV7-2	CASSLEVGRGPTEAFF	TGTGCCAGCAGCTTAGAGGTGGGCAGGGGGCCCACTGAAGCTTTCTTT
TRBD1	TRBJ2-7	NA	TRBV25-1	CASGEDRGIDEQYF	TGTGCCAGCGGGGAGGACAGGGGGATAGACGAGCAGTACTTC
TRBD1	TRBJ1-5	NA	TRBV29-1	CSAGQGRDQPQHF	TGCAGCGCTGGACAGGGAAGGGATCAGCCCCAGCATTTT
NA	TRBJ1-2	NA	TRBV7-2	CASSFRNRAYGYTF	TGTGCCAGCAGCTTTCGCAACAGGGCCTATGGCTACACCTTC
TRBD2	TRBJ2-5	once	TRBV5-1	CASSLVAGFQETQYF	TGCGCCAGCAGCTTAGTAGCGGGGTTCCAAGAGACCCAGTACTTC
NA	TRBJ1-6	NA	TRBV7-2	CASSPSGHLYSPLHF	TGTGCCAGCAGCCCTTCTGGACACCTATATTCACCCCTCCACTTT
NA	TRBJ1-2	few	TRBV6-2/TRBV6-3	CASSLSGQANKGYTF	TGTGCCAGCAGTCTGAGCGGCCAGGCGAATAAAGGCTACACCTTC
TRBD2	TRBJ2-5	NA	TRBV6-2/TRBV6-3	CASSAGGGLGETQYF	TGTGCCAGCAGTGCGGGAGGGGGTCTGGGAGAGACCCAGTACTTC
NA	TRBJ2-7	NA	TRBV6-5	CASSYSGQLYEQYF	TGTGCCAGCAGTTACTCGGGACAACTCTACGAGCAGTACTTC
NA	TRBJ1-4	NA	TRBV7-9	CASSLGRVNEKLFF	TGTGCCAGCAGCTTAGGGAGGGTCAATGAAAAACTGTTTTTT
TRBD2	TRBJ2-3	once	TRBV6-2/TRBV6-3	CASSSASGVRKDTQYF	TGTGCCAGCAGTTCCGCTAGCGGGGTGAGAAAAGATACGCAGTATTTT
NA	TRBJ1-1	NA	TRBV6-5	CASSDRRTEAFF	TGTGCCAGTTCGGACAGACGCACTGAAGCTTTCTTT
NA	TRBJ1-1	few	TRBV29-1	CSVQRRASSGNTEAFF	TGCAGCGTCCAGCGCAGGGCCTCGTCCGGGAACACTGAAGCTTTCTTT
TRBD2	TRBJ2-3	few	TRBV6-4	CASSELSSGGGTDTQYF	TGTGCCAGCAGTGAACTTTCTAGCGGGGGAGGCACAGATACGCAGTATTTT
TRBD2	TRBJ2-3	NA	TRBV19	CASSISSGGADTQYF	TGTGCCAGTAGTATAAGCTCCGGGGGGGCAGATACGCAGTATTTT
TRBD1	TRBJ1-6	NA	TRBV2	CASTFDGQGNSPLHF	TGTGCCAGCACCTTTGATGGACAGGGGAATTCACCCCTCCACTTT
TRBD1	TRBJ1-2	NA	TRBV2	CASSVRDRRYGYTF	TGTGCCAGCAGTGTTCGGGACAGACGATATGGCTACACCTTC
NA	TRBJ1-4	NA	TRBV4-2	CASSPHLDGGEKLFF	TGTGCCAGCAGCCCGCATCTAGATGGAGGGGAAAAACTGTTTTTT
TRBD1	TRBJ1-2	NA	TRBV10-3	CASRDRDNYGYTF	TGTGCCAGCCGGGACAGGGATAACTATGGCTACACCTTC
NA	TRBJ1-6	NA	TRBV9	CASSVGTAGSPLHF	TGTGCCAGCAGCGTAGGTACGGCGGGTTCACCCCTCCACTTT